The clone carrying this TCR beta chain was observed a few times. What it binds is not known. The data derive from a study of blood T cells in healthy people across ages. Whole-study context: In model experiments, template switching was able to capture about one barcoded beta molecule for every two T cells that were present.

General study points: Investigators viewed diversity estimates from one million T cells as underestimates, the study reported. Using unsorted PBMCs precluded a conclusive naive versus antigen-experienced comparison.

Sample-barcoded 5' priming and a J-beta primer mix drove a second PCR of about 6 to 12 cycles. All samples gave at least 2.5 million CDR3-containing paired-end reads. TCRdb reprocessed the 5' RACE reads via MiXCR and lists one record per CDR3 protein. Of some 1.7 million distinct CDR3 sequences detected, 28% appear once; the ten largest clones hold over 7%. Trimming left V 3 bases short and J 3 bases short, with 5 bases between. CDR3 length: 12 amino acids. CDR1 and CDR2 (germline): LGHDT, YNNKEL (reference sequence). The V call is TRBV3-1, the J call TRBJ2-5, with unresolved D. The clonotype comes from a woman aged 25 to 39 in good health. Sequencing used blood. CDR3 protein: CASSQSKETQYF. The CDR3 DNA follows: TGTGCCAGCAGCCAGTCCAAAGAGACCCAGTACTTC.